Listed here is a single T cell receptor beta chain. A much larger clone lies a single base off, so this may be a read error. These data originate in a study of T cells in Graves' hyperthyroidism and ophthalmopathy. Germline-derived CDR1 and CDR2 are PRHDT and FYEKMQ (reference sequence). The V gene end was trimmed by 5 bases and the J gene end by 6 bases; junction bases not matched to a gene: 16. This CDR3 is 16 amino acids long. Amplification targeted TCR beta CDR3 regions from RNA transcripts. TCR CDR3 regions were first amplified by RT-PCR with HTBI primers. TCRdb fed the multiplex PCR reads into MiXCR, producing one record per CDR3 protein. The data hold some 250,000 distinct CDR3 sequences, with more than 14% observed a single time.

This TCR came from a woman between 40 and 50 years old with Graves' hyperthyroidism that later progressed to Graves' ophthalmopathy. Sequenced input: blood. The rearrangement joins TRBV13 to TRBJ2-7; 7 bases are a match to TRBD1. CDR3 residues: CASSGPPGTAACEQYF. The CDR3 DNA reads as TGTGCCAGCAGCGGACCTCCCGGGACAGCCGCCTGCGAGCAGTACTTC. Complete variable domain (other parts from reference TRBV13 and TRBJ2-7): AAGVIQSPRHLIKEKRETATLKCYPIPRHDTVYWYQQGPGQDPQFLISFYEKMQSDKGSIPDRFSAQQFSDYHSELNMSSLELGDSALYFCASSGPPGTAACEQYFGPGTRLTVT.